A selection of T cell receptor beta chains follows, all from one sample in a study of control samples from healthy donors and cancer patients. Method: immunoSEQ multiplex PCR; TCRdb's copy keeps in-frame clones and lacks some. The table lists 200,000 to 250,000 clones, around 94% of them singletons. Material for sequencing was blood. The source is a man aged 45-60 years in good health. CDR3s include the opening cysteine and the closing phenylalanine or tryptophan. D genes are given only for firm matches. Expanded clones get a size class; other rows say once, few or many, or leave the size out.

clone size: .; J gene: TRBJ2-5; V gene: TRBV15; D gene: .; CDR3 DNA: TGTGCCACCAGCAGATCAGGCATCCAAGAGACCCAGTACTTC; CDR3 protein: CATSRSGIQETQYF
clone size: .; J gene: TRBJ1-4; V gene: TRBV3-1/TRBV3-2; D gene: .; CDR3 DNA: TGTGCCAGCAGCGGACTCGCTCAGGGGCTAGGGGAAAAACTGTTTTTT; CDR3 protein: CASSGLAQGLGEKLFF
clone size: .; J gene: TRBJ1-3; V gene: TRBV2; D gene: .; CDR3 DNA: TGTGCCAGCAACCCTAGGAGCTCTGGAAACACCATATATTTT; CDR3 protein: CASNPRSSGNTIYF
clone size: .; J gene: TRBJ2-5; V gene: TRBV29-1; D gene: .; CDR3 DNA: TGCAGCGTTGCCCAGGGCGGAGAGACCCAGTACTTC; CDR3 protein: CSVAQGGETQYF
clone size: .; J gene: TRBJ1-1; V gene: TRBV10-3; D gene: .; CDR3 DNA: TGTGCCATCAGGACGGAAGCTGATTTGGCTTTCTTT; CDR3 protein: CAIRTEADLAFF
clone size: .; J gene: TRBJ1-1; V gene: TRBV5-1; D gene: TRBD1; CDR3 DNA: TGCGCCAGCAGCGCCAACACAGGGGGCGGGAACACTGAAGCTTTCTTT; CDR3 protein: CASSANTGGGNTEAFF
clone size: once; J gene: TRBJ2-7; V gene: TRBV15; D gene: TRBD2; CDR3 DNA: TGTGCCACCGGCCTCGAGCGGACTAGGGGCTCCTACGAGCAGTACTTC; CDR3 protein: CATGLERTRGSYEQYF
clone size: .; J gene: TRBJ2-2; V gene: TRBV6-1; D gene: .; CDR3 DNA: TGTGCCAGCAGTGAAAGATACCCCGGGTGGGAGCTGTTTTTT; CDR3 protein: CASSERYPGWELFF
clone size: .; J gene: TRBJ1-1; V gene: TRBV4-3; D gene: .; CDR3 DNA: TGCGCCAGCAGCCCACCCGGGGGGAGGGTTGGGAACACTGAAGCTTTCTTT; CDR3 protein: CASSPPGGRVGNTEAFF
clone size: .; J gene: TRBJ1-2; V gene: TRBV19; D gene: TRBD1; CDR3 DNA: TGTGCCAGTAGTCACCGGGGACAGGGAAATGGCTACACCTTC; CDR3 protein: CASSHRGQGNGYTF
clone size: .; J gene: TRBJ2-1; V gene: TRBV10-3; D gene: .; CDR3 DNA: TGTGCCATCAGGAGAGATAAAATCAGGGTCCGTTTTGGTAATGAGCAGTTCTTC; CDR3 protein: CAIRRDKIRVRFGNEQFF
clone size: .; J gene: TRBJ1-1; V gene: TRBV28; D gene: .; CDR3 DNA: TGTGCCAGCAGTCTTACTAACCCGGGTCGAGCTTTCTTT; CDR3 protein: CASSLTNPGRAFF
clone size: .; J gene: TRBJ1-4; V gene: TRBV7-6; D gene: .; CDR3 DNA: TGTGCCAGCAGCTTAGGTTCCGGGATCCGTCGTGAAAAACTGTTTTTT; CDR3 protein: CASSLGSGIRREKLFF
clone size: .; J gene: TRBJ1-1; V gene: TRBV6-6; D gene: .; CDR3 DNA: TGTGCCAGCAGTCCAAGGGACACTGAAGCTTTCTTT; CDR3 protein: CASSPRDTEAFF
clone size: once; J gene: TRBJ2-2; V gene: TRBV9; D gene: .; CDR3 DNA: TGTGCCAGCAGCGTTCAGTCAGTGACGAACACCGGGGAGCTGTTTTTT; CDR3 protein: CASSVQSVTNTGELFF
clone size: once; J gene: TRBJ1-4; V gene: TRBV29-1; D gene: TRBD1; CDR3 DNA: TGCAGCGTTTGTATCGGGACAGCTAATGAAAAACTGTTTTTT; CDR3 protein: CSVCIGTANEKLFF
clone size: .; J gene: TRBJ2-7; V gene: TRBV7-9; D gene: .; CDR3 DNA: TGTGCCAGCAGCTTACCCCCTGGCTACGAGCAGTACTTC; CDR3 protein: CASSLPPGYEQYF
clone size: .; J gene: TRBJ2-7; V gene: TRBV6-5; D gene: TRBD1; CDR3 DNA: TGTGCCATCAAGAAACAGGGGGTTTCCTACGAGCAGTACTTC; CDR3 protein: CAIKKQGVSYEQYF
clone size: .; J gene: TRBJ1-2; V gene: TRBV7-2; D gene: .; CDR3 DNA: TGTGCCAGCAGCTCACCATCTGGGGGGCTCTTTGGCTACACCTTC; CDR3 protein: CASSSPSGGLFGYTF
clone size: .; J gene: TRBJ1-2; V gene: TRBV6-6; D gene: .; CDR3 DNA: TGTGCCAGCTCCCAGGAAACCTATGGCTACACCTTC; CDR3 protein: CASSQETYGYTF
clone size: .; J gene: TRBJ2-3; V gene: TRBV5-4; D gene: .; CDR3 DNA: TGTGCCAGCAGCCAATTGACAGTTAGCACAGATACGCAGTATTTT; CDR3 protein: CASSQLTVSTDTQYF
clone size: .; J gene: TRBJ2-1; V gene: TRBV5-1; D gene: .; CDR3 DNA: TGCGCCAGCAGCTTGGAACCCCTTCCAGACGGGCAGTTCTTC; CDR3 protein: CASSLEPLPDGQFF
clone size: .; J gene: TRBJ2-6; V gene: TRBV5-6; D gene: .; CDR3 DNA: TGTGCCAGCAGCTTAGTAGATGGGGCCAACGTCCTGACTTTC; CDR3 protein: CASSLVDGANVLTF
clone size: .; J gene: TRBJ1-2; V gene: TRBV10-1; D gene: .; CDR3 DNA: TGCGCCAGCAGTGAATGGGTGGCGGCTGGCTACACCTTC; CDR3 protein: CASSEWVAAGYTF
clone size: .; J gene: TRBJ1-3; V gene: TRBV7-8; D gene: .; CDR3 DNA: TGTGCCAGCAGCCATAGAAGAGACGGACGCTCTGGAAACACCATATATTTT; CDR3 protein: CASSHRRDGRSGNTIYF
clone size: .; J gene: TRBJ2-6; V gene: TRBV4-2; D gene: .; CDR3 DNA: TGTGCCAGCAGCCAAGACCAGGGATTGGTTCTTTTATCTGGGGCCAACGTCCTGACTTTC; CDR3 protein: CASSQDQGLVLLSGANVLTF
clone size: .; J gene: TRBJ1-1; V gene: TRBV28; D gene: TRBD1; CDR3 DNA: TGTGCCAGCAGCACGGACAGGGGGCATGTAGTGGGCTTGAACACTGAAGCTTTCTTT; CDR3 protein: CASSTDRGHVVGLNTEAFF